This passage covers 12 T cell receptor beta chains from one sample sequenced in a study of blood T cell repertoires in COVID-19. Clones were sequenced by immunoSEQ multiplex PCR, and TCRdb holds only the in-frame ones, with some missing. The data show 150,000 to 200,000 clones, with 70% to 90% seen just once and over 2.5% held by the top ten. The source material was peripheral blood. These TCRs come from a man aged 60-69 years with acute or convalescent COVID-19.

The rearrangement links TRBV7-2 to TRBJ1-3; D unresolved. The CDR3 length is 14 residues. Germline V lookup: CDR1 SGHTA, CDR2 FQGNSA. The V and J ends lost 1 base and 4 bases respectively, with 8 bases between them. CDR3 loop: CASSLVLSGNTIYF. DNA of the CDR3: TGTGCCAGCAGCTTAGTACTGTCCGGAAACACCATATATTTT.

The V and J genes are TRBV29-1 and TRBJ1-1, with 7 bases fitting TRBD1. Germline V gives CDR1 SQVTM, CDR2 ANQGSEA. This CDR3 has 14 residues. The ends lost 5 bases at V and 5 bases at J; junction bases unmatched: 11. The CDR3 nucleotides are TGCAGCGTTCAAAGCCAGGGGGGTAAGACTGAAGCTTTCTTT. This encodes CSVQSQGGKTEAFF.

This rearrangement joins TRBV14 to TRBJ2-5; TRBD1 aligns across 7 bases. This CDR3 comprises 14 residues. V shed 4 bases and J 2 bases; nucleotides not matched to a gene: 4. Looked up from germline, CDR1 is SGHDN and CDR2 is FVKESK. In DNA, the CDR3 is TGTGCCAGCAGCCGCTGGACAGGTCAAGAGACCCAGTACTTC. This sequence encodes CASSRWTGQETQYF.

Remarks on this clone: One end of the junction is discordant with germline, which a read error may explain. The V gene is TRBV7-7, the J gene TRBJ2-5, with 11 bases aligning to TRBD1. The germline V gene encodes CDR1 SSHAT and CDR2 FNYEAQ (reference sequence). The CDR3 runs 16 residues. The CDR3 DNA follows: TGTGCTAGCAGCTTAGCAGGGACAGGGGGGAAGGAGACCCAGTACTTC. Encoded protein: CASSLAGTGGKETQYF.

This chain connects TRBV7-3 to TRBJ2-2; no clear D. Trimming took off 5 bases at V and 6 bases at J, with 7 bases between the two ends. Germline assignment: CDR1 SGHTA and CDR2 FQGTGA. The CDR3 length is 12 residues. The CDR3 region is CASSLFPGELFF. CDR3 in DNA: TGTGCCAGCAGCCTATTCCCCGGGGAGCTGTTTTTT.

The chain combines TRBV27 with TRBJ2-4, with D possibly TRBD1 on 8 matching bases. Trimming stripped 4 bases from V and 7 bases from J, with 17 bases between. The germline V gene has CDR1 MNHEY and CDR2 SMNVEV (reference sequence). This CDR3 region has 15 residues. The CDR3 nucleotides read TGTGCCAGCAGTTCGACGACAGGGGAGGGGAACATTCAGTACTTC. Translation gives CASSSTTGEGNIQYF.

V and J are TRBV4-2 and TRBJ2-6; 8 bases agree with TRBD1. The V and J ends lost 6 bases and 0 bases, in that order; junction bases with no gene match: 10. Germline V CDR1 and CDR2: LGHNA, YNFKEQ. The CDR3 totals 18 residues. Written as DNA, the CDR3 is TGTGCCAGCAGTATCCAGAGACAGGGGTCCTCTGGGGCCAACGTCCTGACTTTC. The encoded protein is CASSIQRQGSSGANVLTF.

V usage is TRBV7-8 and J usage is TRBJ2-7, with 7 positions matching TRBD1. The CDR3 runs 16 residues. CDR1 SGHVS and CDR2 FQNEAQ come from the germline V gene. V lost 1 base to trimming and J lost 6 bases; unmatched junction nucleotides: 12. The CDR3 DNA sequence: TGTGCCAGCAGCTTAGTATTTACCGAGACAGGGTCCGAGCAGTACTTC. Its translation is CASSLVFTETGSEQYF.

The V call is TRBV4-1, the J call TRBJ2-1; 9 bases are a match to TRBD2. V dropped 0 bases and J dropped 6; count of bases not matched to a gene: 6. This CDR3 comprises 16 residues. The germline gives CDR1 MGHRA, CDR2 YSYEKL. CDR3 DNA: TGCGCCAGCAGCCAAGAGAAACTAGCGGGTCCCAATGAGCAGTTCTTC. Translating it yields CASSQEKLAGPNEQFF.

The genes are TRBV7-3 and TRBJ2-2, with a weak D call TRBD1 (6 bases). CDR3 length: 14 amino acids. With 2 bases removed from V and 7 bases from J, the gap between germline ends came to 11 bases. Germline CDR1 and CDR2: SGHTA and FQGTGA. The CDR3 DNA is TGTGCCAGCAGCTTAGACAGGCCCAGCGGGGAGCTGTTTTTT. Encoded protein: CASSLDRPSGELFF. Full variable domain (remainder filled in from reference TRBV7-3 and TRBJ2-2): GAGVSQTPSNKVTEKGKYVELRCDPISGHTALYWYRQSLGQGPEFLIYFQGTGAADDSGLPNDRFFAVRPEGSVSTLKIQRTERGDSAVYLCASSLDRPSGELFFGEGSRLTVL.

The genes are TRBV18 and TRBJ2-3; D is unresolved. The CDR3 covers 13 residues. V lost 5 bases to trimming and J lost 3 bases, with 9 bases between them. Per germline, CDR1 KGHSH and CDR2 LQKENI. This CDR3 is CASSSVITDTQYF. The DNA of the CDR3 is TGTGCCAGCTCATCGGTAATAACAGATACGCAGTATTTT. Complete variable domain (other parts from reference TRBV18 and TRBJ2-3): NAGVMQNPRHLVRRRGQEARLRCSPMKGHSHVYWYRQLPEEGLKFMVYLQKENIIDESGMPKERFSAEFPKEGPSILRIQQVVRGDSAAYFCASSSVITDTQYFGPGTRLTVL.

This chain connects TRBV28 to TRBJ2-1, with D perhaps TRBD2 (6 bases). The CDR3 extends over 14 amino acids. V dropped 6 bases and J dropped 9 bases, with 18 bases sitting between them. The germline V gene has CDR1 MDHEN and CDR2 SYDVKM. The CDR3 loop reads CASRGGQVGTEQFF. The CDR3 nucleotides are TGTGCCAGCAGAGGAGGGCAGGTTGGCACTGAGCAGTTCTTC. Full variable domain (missing parts from reference TRBV28 and TRBJ2-1): DVKVTQSSRYLVKRTGEKVFLECVQDMDHENMFWYRQDPGLGLRLIYFSYDVKMKEKGDIPEGYSVSREKKERFSLILESASTNQTSMYLCASRGGQVGTEQFFGPGTRLTVL.